A selection of T cell receptor beta chains follows, all from one sample in a study of T-cell memory formation after mild COVID-19. TCRdb reprocessed the 5' RACE reads via MiXCR and lists one record per CDR3 protein. The sample includes some 280,000 distinct CDR3 sequences, about 17% of them seen just once. Sequencing input: PBMCs or a T cell subset sorted from them (not recorded which). The receptor set was obtained from a young man who had mild COVID-19 (a few samples of this study predate the infection). Cell type and time point are not known. Both conserved end residues are part of each CDR3.

V	J	CDR3
TRBV5-1	TRBJ2-2	CASSGDGGHSNTGELFF
TRBV5-1	TRBJ2-3	CASSFEGRTDTQYF
TRBV11-2	TRBJ2-1	CASSSRGSGGVSSYNEQFF
TRBV5-1	TRBJ2-2	CASSSSANTGELFF
TRBV29-1	TRBJ2-1	CSVAGTGSIEQFF
TRBV12-3/TRBV12-4	TRBJ2-3	CASSPPQGDTQYF
TRBV7-2	TRBJ2-3	CASSSNRGSNTQYF
TRBV15	TRBJ1-5	CATSSRRSNQPQHF
TRBV5-1	TRBJ1-3	CASSLQGMSGNTIYF
TRBV6-2/TRBV6-3	TRBJ1-4	CASRLDSEKLFF
TRBV7-3	TRBJ2-1	CASSLRGGGNEQFF
TRBV19	TRBJ1-1	CASSATQGAEAFF
TRBV19	TRBJ1-5	CASSSQGIRNQPQHF
TRBV7-2	TRBJ1-6	CASSSRDISNSPLHF
TRBV7-2	TRBJ2-7	CASSLLGGGLDEQYF
TRBV20-1	TRBJ2-3	CSAPAGGTVDTQYF
TRBV12-3/TRBV12-4	TRBJ1-2	CASSAIPGQFNYGYTF
TRBV4-1	TRBJ2-5	CASSHQDRETQYF
TRBV9	TRBJ2-7	CASSPGLNYEQYF
TRBV7-2	TRBJ2-5	CASSTTGTSGIELSQETQYF
TRBV7-2	TRBJ1-5	CASSFAGGFNQPQHF
TRBV7-8	TRBJ2-7	CASSLRFRSYEQYF
TRBV29-1	TRBJ2-5	CSVGLAGGVLETQYF
TRBV9	TRBJ1-1	CASSETANIKVNTEAFF
TRBV25-1	TRBJ2-3	CASSEKAGGPVTDTQYF
TRBV5-1	TRBJ2-1	CASSFPENNEQFF
TRBV4-1	TRBJ2-1	CASSPGLATSREQFF
TRBV29-1	TRBJ2-1	CSVGGDSYGYNEQFF
TRBV6-1	TRBJ2-5	CASSVLAGARQETQYF
TRBV11-1	TRBJ2-7	CASSPSVGTPYEQYF
TRBV10-3	TRBJ2-1	CAISLSGAYNEQFF
TRBV18	TRBJ2-7	CASSPPLGAGVSEQYF
TRBV18	TRBJ2-1	CASSPRQGAQDF
TRBV4-1	TRBJ2-2	CASSPRGRNTGELFF
TRBV6-1	TRBJ2-7	CASKQGYSSYEQYF
TRBV4-1	TRBJ2-4	CASSQELRRITKNIQYF
TRBV23-1	TRBJ2-7	CASTGDYEQYF
TRBV25-1	TRBJ1-2	CASSRTGVGYCYTF